Following are 23 T cell receptor beta chains from one sample sequenced in a study of low-dose radiotherapy and immunotherapy resistance in tumors. Primers targeting TRAV and TRBV primed first-strand cDNA, covering alpha and beta chains. Amplification of TCRs used a constant-region primer and V-primer adapter for about 20 PCR cycles. TCRdb re-derived calls from the reads in MiXCR, one entry per CDR3 protein. The sample holds about 60,000 distinct CDR3 sequences, 20% to 25% seen once. Documented time point: after trial treatment. As to treatment: LDRT plus nivolumab, ipilimumab, low-dose cyclophosphamide and aspirin (RACIN trial). The sample consisted of PBMCs, taken after low-dose radiotherapy plus immunotherapy. These receptors were collected from a male donor with prostate cancer.

V is TRBV5-4 and J is TRBJ2-3; D is unresolved. The germline V gene has CDR1 SGHNT and CDR2 YYREEE (reference sequence). The CDR3 is 15 residues long. Trimming took off 0 bases at V and 0 bases at J, with 8 bases between the two ends. CDR3 protein: CASSLEGYSTDTQYF. For the CDR3, the DNA is TGTGCCAGCAGCTTGGAAGGCTACAGCACAGATACGCAGTATTTT.

Remarks on this clonotype: This probably arose from a read error, given a far larger clone one base away. The chain carries TRBV4-1 and TRBJ1-1; D is undetermined. Trimming removed 1 base from V and 7 bases from J, with 10 bases in between. Germline CDR1 and CDR2: MGHRA and YSYEKL. The CDR3 is 13 residues long. The CDR3 coding sequence is TGCGCCAGCAGCCAAGCGGGGAGGATTGAAGCTTTCTTT. As protein: CASSQAGRIEAFF.

This clonotype was recorded many times. The chain couples TRBV5-1 to TRBJ2-3; D is undetermined. The CDR3 consists of 12 residues. The germline gives CDR1 SGHRS, CDR2 YFSETQ. Trimming removed 2 bases at V and 2 bases at J, with 3 bases between. CDR3 loop: CASSFNTDTQYF. CDR3 DNA sequence: TGCGCCAGCAGCTTCAACACAGATACGCAGTATTTT.

Comment on this clonotype: A read error likely explains this, since a far larger clone differs by one base. This rearrangement joins TRBV6-5 to TRBJ2-5; TRBD1 matches at 9 bases. The end of the DNA aligns better with TRBJ2-1, so the J call may be wrong. Germline V gene lookup returns CDR1 MNHEY and CDR2 SVGAGI. This CDR3 is 14 amino acids long. CDR3 sequence reads: CASSIGQGSYEQFF. CDR3 DNA: TGTGCCAGCAGTATCGGACAGGGGTCCTACGAGCAGTTCTTC.

This clonotype was detected ten times or more. V and J are TRBV5-1 and TRBJ2-6; D not certain. There are 16 residues in the CDR3. V dropped 0 bases and J dropped 2 bases, with 9 bases sitting between them. Germline values: CDR1 SGHRS, CDR2 YFSETQ. CDR3 residues: CASSLDGRAGANVLTF. CDR3 DNA sequence: TGCGCCAGCAGCTTGGACGGCCGGGCTGGGGCCAACGTCCTGACTTTC. Drawing the rest from reference TRBV5-1 and TRBJ2-6, the complete variable domain is KAGVTQTPRYLIKTRGQQVTLSCSPISGHRSVSWYQQTPGQGLQFLFEYFSETQRNKGNFPGRFSGRQFSNSRSEMNVSTLELGDSALYLCASSLDGRAGANVLTFGAGSRLTVL.

This clonotype was seen repeatedly, ten times or more. V gene TRBV29-1 combines with J gene TRBJ1-2; D gene unclear. The CDR3 consists of 9 residues. V gave up 6 bases and J gave up 7 bases, with 6 bases separating them. The V gene's germline CDR1 is SQVTM and CDR2 ANQGSEA. The CDR3 here is CSVEPGYTF. Here the CDR3 DNA reads TGCAGCGTGGAGCCTGGCTACACCTTC.

The V call is TRBV9, the J call TRBJ2-3; 8 bases agree with TRBD2. V shed 4 bases and J 4 bases; nucleotides not matched to a gene: 8. The CDR3 is made up of 15 amino acids. Germline CDR1 SGDLS, CDR2 YYNGEE. For the CDR3, the DNA is TGTGCCAGCAGCACCCGGGGGGGGCCATCAGATACGCAGTATTTT. Encoded protein: CASSTRGGPSDTQYF.

This clonotype occurred many times. This chain joins TRBV4-1 and TRBJ1-1, with TRBD1 matching 11 bases. Germline CDR1 is MGHRA and CDR2 is YSYEKL. The CDR3 spans 15 residues. The J segment lost 4 bases and the V segment lost 2 bases, leaving 3 bases of the junction unmatched. This CDR3 reads CASSQRTGGGTEAFF. In DNA, the CDR3 is TGCGCCAGCAGCCAAAGGACAGGGGGCGGCACTGAAGCTTTCTTT.

The V gene is TRBV5-1, the J gene TRBJ2-2; perhaps TRBD2 as D (5 bases). Germline V lookup: CDR1 SGHRS, CDR2 YFSETQ. The CDR3 runs to 16 residues. V lost 4 bases, J lost 8 bases, and 21 bases lay in between. The CDR3 loop is CASSPRTFSTPGELFF. Written as DNA, the CDR3 is TGCGCCAGCAGCCCCAGGACTTTCAGTACCCCAGGGGAGCTGTTTTTT.

In its sample, this clonotype was seen many times. This rearrangement joins TRBV5-6 to TRBJ1-2, with D possibly being TRBD1 (5 bases). The CDR3 has 14 amino acids. Trimming left V 4 bases short and J 7 bases short, with 17 bases between. CDR1 SGHDT and CDR2 YYEEEE come from the germline V gene. CDR3 residues: CASSHGEGLGGYTF. CDR3 sequence (DNA): TGTGCCAGCAGCCACGGTGAGGGGTTAGGTGGCTACACCTTC.

This clonotype came up many times. The rearrangement links TRBV20-1 to TRBJ1-6; D might be TRBD1 (5 bases). This CDR3 spans 14 amino acids. The V gene's germline CDR1 is DFQATT and CDR2 SNEGSKA (reference sequence). Trimming removed 2 bases from V and 7 bases from J, with 12 bases in between. CDR3 DNA: TGCAGTGCTAGACAGCAGGGTAGCAATTCACCCCTCCACTTT. Translation: CSARQQGSNSPLHF.

On this clonotype itself: It is likely a read error: a sequence one base away is far more abundant. V usage is TRBV10-3 and J usage is TRBJ2-1, with 8 bases identical to TRBD1. The ends lost 6 bases at V and 10 bases at J; junction bases unmatched: 11. CDR1 and CDR2 (germline): ENHRY, SYGVKD. This CDR3 comprises 14 residues. CDR3 sequence: CAISQGQGGHEQFF. The CDR3 DNA reads TGTGCCATCAGCCAAGGACAGGGAGGCCACGAGCAGTTCTTC.

For this clonotype: This probably arose from a read error, given a far larger clone one base away. V gene TRBV5-1 combines with J gene TRBJ2-5; D might be TRBD2 (6 bases). Germline CDR1 reads SGHRS; CDR2 reads YFSETQ. The V gene lost 0 bases and the J gene lost 11 bases, with 23 bases spanning the gap. The CDR3 is made up of 16 amino acids. Here the CDR3 reads CASSLVGGSTYNEQYF. CDR3 in DNA: TGCGCCAGCAGCTTGGTCGGGGGATCGACCTACAATGAGCAGTACTTC.

This clonotype was detected ten times or more. The chain uses TRBV6-6 and TRBJ1-5; weak D call: TRBD1 (5 bases). With 0 bases removed from V and 1 base from J, the gap between germline ends came to 13 bases. The CDR3 runs 17 residues. The germline CDR1 and CDR2 sequences are MNHNY and SVGAGI (reference sequence). The CDR3 protein is CASSYSGQGGSNQPQHF. The DNA of the CDR3 is TGTGCCAGCAGTTACTCGGGGCAGGGTGGGAGCAATCAGCCCCAGCATTTT.

This clonotype occurred many times. The chain uses TRBV27 and TRBJ2-1; 10 positions match TRBD2. This CDR3 is built from 17 residues. V dropped 5 bases and J dropped 3; count of bases not matched to a gene: 10. Germline V gene sequence: CDR1 MNHEY, CDR2 SMNVEV (reference sequence). The CDR3 loop reads CASSPRVAGGFYNEQFF. In DNA, the CDR3 is TGTGCCAGCAGTCCCCGGGTAGCGGGAGGCTTCTACAATGAGCAGTTCTTC.

The sample holds many counts of this clonotype. The gene calls are TRBV6-2 or TRBV6-3 and TRBJ2-5; maybe TRBD1 (5 bases). The CDR3 is 14 residues long. In germline, CDR1 is MNHEY, CDR2 SVGEGT. Trimming stripped 7 bases from V and 7 bases from J, with 19 bases between. The CDR3 DNA is TGTGCCAGCACTAAAATGGGGCCGCTCGGGACCCAGTACTTC. Its protein product is CASTKMGPLGTQYF.

This clonotype was seen many times. This chain uses TRBV2 with TRBJ1-6; weak D call: TRBD1 (5 bases). CDR1 SNHLY and CDR2 FYNNEI come from the germline V gene. The V end was cut by 3 bases, the J end by 10 bases, with 7 bases between. This CDR3 has 12 residues. The CDR3: CASSEGLSPLHF. The CDR3 DNA reads TGTGCCAGCAGTGAGGGGCTGTCACCCCTCCACTTT.

This clonotype has ten or more counts. The CDR3 loop is CSVDARGTGRVETQYF. In DNA form, the CDR3 reads TGCAGCGTTGACGCCAGAGGGACAGGGCGGGTGGAGACCCAGTACTTC. The chain employs TRBV29-1 and TRBJ2-5; TRBD1 matches at 9 bases. The CDR3 has 16 amino acids. Trimming removed 3 bases from V and 5 bases from J; junction bases left unmatched: 13. Germline assignment: CDR1 SQVTM and CDR2 ANQGSEA.

This clonotype was detected ten times or more. This chain links TRBV7-6 with TRBJ2-1, with D possibly TRBD1 on 5 matching bases. V was clipped by 5 bases and J by 5 bases, with 10 bases between them. The CDR3 spans 13 residues. CDR1 SGHVS and CDR2 FNYEAQ come from the germline V gene. CDR3 in DNA: TGTGCCAGCAGCCCTCGACAGAACAATGAGCAGTTCTTC. This encodes CASSPRQNNEQFF.

This clonotype was seen repeatedly, ten times or more. The chain links TRBV5-5 to TRBJ1-3; tentatively, D is TRBD1 (5 bases). Trimming pared 7 bases from V and 0 bases from J, leaving 11 bases between. CDR3 length: 14 residues. CDR1 and CDR2 (germline): SGHKS, YYEKEE (reference sequence). Here the CDR3 DNA reads TGTGCCAGCGATTCGGGGGACTCTGGAAACACCATATATTTT. It encodes CASDSGDSGNTIYF.

In this sample, this clonotype is medium-sized. V gene TRBV12-3 or TRBV12-4 combines with J gene TRBJ2-7; a possible D gene is TRBD2 (5 bases). This CDR3 has 14 amino acids. V was clipped by 5 bases and J by 5 bases, with 16 bases between them. The CDR3 sequence is CASSTGFGVNEQYF. CDR3 coding DNA: TGTGCCAGCAGTACGGGGTTTGGGGTGAACGAGCAGTACTTC.

In its sample, this clonotype was seen many times. The chain recombines TRBV5-1 with TRBJ2-1; D is unclear. Germline V CDR1 and CDR2: SGHRS, YFSETQ. The CDR3 has 15 amino acids. The V end lost 0 bases, the J end lost 5 bases, and 12 bases lay between the germline ends. The DNA for the CDR3 is TGCGCCAGCAGCTTGGTTGGCGGAAGCAACAATGAGCAGTTCTTC. It is translated as CASSLVGGSNNEQFF.

About this clonotype itself: A far larger clone is one nucleotide away, so this likely arose from a read error. V usage is TRBV14 and J usage is TRBJ2-7; 7 bases line up with TRBD1. The CDR3 runs 14 residues. Germline V lookup: CDR1 SGHDN, CDR2 FVKESK. V lost 1 base to trimming and J lost 6 bases; unmatched junction nucleotides: 6. The CDR3 reads CASSQVEGAGEQYF. The CDR3 nucleotides read TGTGCCAGCAGCCAAGTAGAGGGGGCGGGCGAGCAGTACTTC.